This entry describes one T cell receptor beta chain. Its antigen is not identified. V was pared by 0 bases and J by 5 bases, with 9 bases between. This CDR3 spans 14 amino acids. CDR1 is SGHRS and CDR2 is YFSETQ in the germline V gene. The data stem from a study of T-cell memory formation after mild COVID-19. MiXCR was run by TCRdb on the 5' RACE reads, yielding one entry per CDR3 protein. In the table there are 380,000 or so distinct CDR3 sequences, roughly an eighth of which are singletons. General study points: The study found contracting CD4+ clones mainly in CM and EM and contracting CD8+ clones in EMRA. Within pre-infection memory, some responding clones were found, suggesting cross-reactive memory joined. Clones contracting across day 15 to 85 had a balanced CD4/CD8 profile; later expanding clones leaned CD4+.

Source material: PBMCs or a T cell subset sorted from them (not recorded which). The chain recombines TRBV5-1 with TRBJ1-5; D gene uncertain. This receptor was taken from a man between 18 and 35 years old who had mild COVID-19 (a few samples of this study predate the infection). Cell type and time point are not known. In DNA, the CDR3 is TGCGCCAGCAGCTTGGGGGAACAGCATCAGCCCCAGCATTTT. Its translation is CASSLGEQHQPQHF.